These 3 T cell receptor beta chains came from one sample sequenced in a study of T cell repertoires in cytomegalovirus infection. TCRdb called the reads again in MiXCR, with one record for every CDR3 protein. The data contain 600,000 to 700,000 distinct CDR3 sequences, 30% to 40% of them seen just once; the ten biggest clones take up about 18%. No antigens are known for them. The material was cultured PBMCs, obtained from culture after CMV antigen stimulation. These receptors originate from a human donor in good health (CMV status not recorded). Some clones in this sample may be carry-over from other donors' samples.

This clonotype has a count of ten or more. The genes are TRBV7-2 and TRBJ2-7, with D perhaps matching TRBD2 (6 bases). The CDR3 has 16 residues. V lost 5 bases and J 4 bases, leaving 21 bases between the germline ends. Germline CDR1 reads SGHTA; CDR2 reads FQGNSA. DNA for the CDR3: TGTGCCAGCAGCGACTATCCGTGGCGGGATGGGTACGAGCAGTACTTC. Protein product: CASSDYPWRDGYEQYF. Together with reference TRBV7-2 and TRBJ2-7, the CDR3 gives the full variable domain: GAGVSQSPSNKVTEKGKDVELRCDPISGHTALYWYRQSLGQGLEFLIYFQGNSAPDKSGLPSDRFSAERTGGSVSTLTIQRTQQEDSAVYLCASSDYPWRDGYEQYFGPGTRLTVT.

Ten or more counts support this clonotype. The V call is TRBV7-2, the J call TRBJ2-3; the D gene could be TRBD1 or TRBD2 (6 bases each). V was cut by 5 bases and J by 6 bases, with 24 bases left in between. The V gene's germline CDR1 is SGHTA and CDR2 FQGNSA. The CDR3 runs to 17 residues. The CDR3 DNA is TGTGCCAGCAGCGTATTACAGGGACTTAGGGGGTCGGATACGCAGTATTTT. Translating gives CASSVLQGLRGSDTQYF.

The chain uses TRBV7-8 and TRBJ2-5, with 8 bases aligning to TRBD1. Germline V gives CDR1 SGHVS, CDR2 FQNEAQ. The CDR3 has 17 amino acids. V trimming: 7 bases; J trimming: 4 bases; junction bases outside the gene matches: 17. CDR3 region: CASTKVDRGRSGETQYF. The CDR3 DNA sequence: TGTGCCAGCACCAAGGTCGACAGGGGCCGGTCTGGAGAGACCCAGTACTTC.